A selection of T cell receptor beta chains follows, all from one sample in a study of post-analysis software for immune sequencing data. TCRdb used MiXCR to reprocess the PCR reads, holding one entry per CDR3 protein. The sample consists of about 200,000 distinct CDR3 sequences, over 25% of them appearing once. The sequencing sample was made of blood. Receptors originate from a girl aged 2-17 years with multiple sclerosis. Each CDR3 is given with its conserved first and last residue. The D gene is left open where the match is weak. Size is omitted from some rows. Given values are once, few, many or a class for expanded clones.

j_call	v_call	d_call	clone_size	cdr3_aa	cdr3_nt
TRBJ2-7	TRBV7-2	.	many	CASSTYPGLSYEQYF	TGTGCCAGCAGCACCTACCCGGGACTCTCCTACGAGCAGTACTTC
TRBJ2-7	TRBV14	.	many	CASSQKGRLIDEQYF	TGTGCCAGCAGCCAAAAGGGGCGGTTAATCGACGAGCAGTACTTC
TRBJ2-5	TRBV5-1	.	few	CASSLSGLQETQYF	TGCGCCAGCAGCTTGTCGGGACTGCAAGAGACCCAGTACTTC
TRBJ1-5	TRBV20-1	.	few	CSASLGVGFNQPQHF	TGCAGTGCTAGTTTAGGGGTCGGGTTCAATCAGCCCCAGCATTTT
TRBJ2-1	TRBV20-1	TRBD2	many	CSAGGLAGDYEQFF	TGCAGTGCTGGGGGGCTAGCGGGAGACTATGAGCAGTTCTTC
TRBJ2-7	TRBV5-1	TRBD2	many	CASSRLTSGAYEQYF	TGCGCCAGCAGCCGACTGACTAGCGGGGCCTACGAGCAGTACTTC
TRBJ2-7	TRBV18	.	.	CASSPDPWGGPWDVEQYF	TGTGCCAGCTCACCTGATCCCTGGGGGGGGCCCTGGGATGTTGAGCAGTACTTC
TRBJ1-2	TRBV2	.	.	CASSEIDRTYGYTF	TGTGCCAGCAGCGAAATTGACCGGACGTATGGCTACACCTTC
TRBJ2-1	TRBV3-1	.	.	CASSQAQLTNHEQFF	TGTGCCAGCAGCCAGGCACAACTTACAAACCATGAGCAGTTCTTC
TRBJ2-3	TRBV7-3	.	few	CASSLSAGTDTQYF	TGTGCCAGCAGCTTATCAGCCGGCACAGATACGCAGTATTTT
TRBJ2-5	TRBV7-9	.	many	CASSLMGAGETQYF	TGTGCCAGCAGCCTGATGGGTGCAGGAGAGACCCAGTACTTC
TRBJ1-1	TRBV6-5	.	.	CASTQGDGGMNTEAFF	TGTGCCAGCACCCAGGGAGACGGGGGAATGAACACTGAAGCTTTCTTT
TRBJ2-6	TRBV12-5	TRBD1	.	CASASDRVGANVLTF	TGTGCTAGTGCCTCGGACAGGGTTGGGGCCAACGTCCTGACTTTC
TRBJ2-1	TRBV20-1	TRBD2	many	CSASRGGVYNEQFF	TGCAGTGCTAGTCGGGGAGGGGTCTACAATGAGCAGTTCTTC
TRBJ2-7	TRBV28	.	.	CASSLNRWGRSYEQYF	TGTGCCAGCAGTTTAAATAGGTGGGGCAGGAGTTACGAGCAGTACTTC
TRBJ1-1	TRBV6-5	.	few	CASSLNRAEAFF	TGTGCCAGCAGCCTAAACAGGGCTGAAGCTTTCTTT
TRBJ2-1	TRBV14	TRBD1	few	CASSHYPRQGRHEQFF	TGTGCCAGCAGCCATTACCCCCGACAGGGTAGGCATGAGCAGTTCTTC
TRBJ2-1	TRBV29-1	TRBD1	.	CSVTGVYNEQFF	TGCAGCGTCACAGGGGTCTACAATGAGCAGTTCTTC
TRBJ1-2	TRBV28	.	many	CASSLPLAGSNYGYTF	TGTGCCAGCAGTCTCCCCCTCGCGGGGTCTAACTATGGCTACACCTTC
TRBJ1-4	TRBV5-5	.	.	CASSTGPAATYEKLFF	TGTGCCAGCAGCACCGGCCCCGCCGCCACCTATGAAAAACTGTTTTTT
TRBJ2-7	TRBV27	.	many	CASSPGLNYEQYF	TGTGCCAGCAGTCCTGGACTAAACTACGAGCAGTACTTC
TRBJ1-6	TRBV4-1	.	few	CASSREGPTGSSYNSPLHF	TGCGCCAGCAGCAGGGAGGGGCCAACAGGGAGCTCCTATAATTCACCCCTCCACTTT
TRBJ2-7	TRBV29-1	TRBD2	.	CNAEGYGLAGGEEQYF	TGCAACGCTGAAGGGTACGGGCTAGCGGGAGGTGAAGAGCAGTACTTC
TRBJ2-5	TRBV7-9	.	many	CASSFSVYGETQYF	TGTGCCAGCAGCTTTTCCGTCTACGGAGAGACCCAGTACTTC
TRBJ2-1	TRBV4-1	.	few	CASSQYEGGEGDEQFF	TGCGCCAGCAGCCAATACGAGGGGGGCGAGGGGGATGAGCAGTTCTTC
TRBJ2-3	TRBV20-1	TRBD2	.	CSAAPIAGASTDTQYF	TGCAGTGCTGCCCCCATAGCGGGAGCTAGCACAGATACGCAGTATTTT
TRBJ2-3	TRBV29-1	.	.	CSVLVASTVTQYF	TGCAGCGTTTTGGTAGCAAGCACAGTTACGCAGTATTTT
TRBJ1-1	TRBV10-3	.	.	CAISERATEAFF	TGTGCCATCAGTGAAAGGGCCACTGAAGCTTTCTTT
TRBJ1-2	TRBV20-1	TRBD1	once	CSARDRTGARGYTF	TGCAGTGCTAGAGACAGGACAGGGGCGCGCGGCTACACCTTC
TRBJ1-6	TRBV7-9	.	few	CASSPSKIQGGYNSPLHF	TGTGCCAGCAGCCCCTCTAAGATCCAGGGAGGATATAATTCACCCCTCCACTTT
TRBJ2-5	TRBV12-3/TRBV12-4	.	.	CASSAPRDSPYNEQYF	TGTGCCAGCAGTGCACCCCGGGACTCACCCTACAATGAGCAGTACTTC
TRBJ1-6	TRBV11-2	TRBD1	many	CASSLRDSVNSPLHF	TGTGCCAGCAGCCTTCGGGACAGCGTCAATTCACCCCTCCACTTT
TRBJ1-5	TRBV6-5	TRBD1	many	CASSLYDRALYQPQHF	TGTGCCAGCAGCCTCTACGACAGGGCACTCTATCAGCCCCAGCATTTT